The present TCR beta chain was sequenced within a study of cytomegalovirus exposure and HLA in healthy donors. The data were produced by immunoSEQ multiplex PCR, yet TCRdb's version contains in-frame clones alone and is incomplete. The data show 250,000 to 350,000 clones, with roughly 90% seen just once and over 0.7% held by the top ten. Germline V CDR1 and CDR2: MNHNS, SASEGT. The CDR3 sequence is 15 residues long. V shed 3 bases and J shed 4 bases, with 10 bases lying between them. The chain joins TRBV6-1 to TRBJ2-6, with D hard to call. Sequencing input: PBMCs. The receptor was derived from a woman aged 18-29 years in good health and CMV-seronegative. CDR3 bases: TGTGCCAGCAGTGACGGCCGAGGAGGGGCCAACGTCCTGACTTTC. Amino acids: CASSDGRGGANVLTF.